The present T cell receptor beta chain was sequenced within a study of blood T cell repertoires in COVID-19. The CDR3 spans 13 residues. Germline loops: CDR1 GTSNPN, CDR2 SVGIG (reference sequence). V was trimmed by 2 bases and J by 2 bases, leaving 9 bases between them. Using immunoSEQ multiplex PCR, the repertoire was profiled, and TCRdb retains in-frame clones only, with some absent. The sample records 150,000 to 200,000 clones, roughly 80% being singletons. The rearrangement uses TRBV30 and TRBJ1-1; the D is unclear. The sequenced material came from peripheral blood. The source is a woman between 65 and 79 years old with acute or convalescent COVID-19. The DNA for the CDR3 is TGTGCCTGGAGTTCAACAGTAAACACTGAAGCTTTCTTT. Protein sequence: CAWSSTVNTEAFF.